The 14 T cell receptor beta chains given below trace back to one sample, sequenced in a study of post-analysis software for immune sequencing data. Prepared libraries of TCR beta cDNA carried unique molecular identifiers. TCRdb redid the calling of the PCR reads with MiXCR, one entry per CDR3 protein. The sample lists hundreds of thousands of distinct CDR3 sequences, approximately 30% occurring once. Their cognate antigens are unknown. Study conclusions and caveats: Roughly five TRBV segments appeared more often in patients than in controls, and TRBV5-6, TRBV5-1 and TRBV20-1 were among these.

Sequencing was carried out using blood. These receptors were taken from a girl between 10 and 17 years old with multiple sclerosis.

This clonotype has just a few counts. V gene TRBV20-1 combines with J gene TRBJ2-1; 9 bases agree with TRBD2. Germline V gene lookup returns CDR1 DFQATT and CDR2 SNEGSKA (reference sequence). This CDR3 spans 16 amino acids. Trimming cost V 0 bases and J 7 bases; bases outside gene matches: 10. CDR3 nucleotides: TGCAGTGCTAGAGATTTCCGCGGGGGGGCGGGTAATGAGCAGTTCTTC. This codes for CSARDFRGGAGNEQFF.

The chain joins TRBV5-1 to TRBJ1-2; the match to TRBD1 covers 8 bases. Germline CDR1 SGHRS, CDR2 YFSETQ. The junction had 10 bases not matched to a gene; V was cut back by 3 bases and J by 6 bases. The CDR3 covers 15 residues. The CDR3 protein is CASSSARTGFDGYTF. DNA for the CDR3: TGCGCCAGCAGCTCCGCCCGGACAGGGTTCGATGGCTACACCTTC.

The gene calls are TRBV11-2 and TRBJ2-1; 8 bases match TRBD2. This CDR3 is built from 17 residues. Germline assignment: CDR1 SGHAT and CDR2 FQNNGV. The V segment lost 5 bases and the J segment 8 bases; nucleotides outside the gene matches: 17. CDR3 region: CASSPTPARGAVYEQFF. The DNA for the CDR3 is TGTGCCAGCAGCCCAACCCCGGCGCGGGGGGCCGTCTATGAGCAGTTCTTC.

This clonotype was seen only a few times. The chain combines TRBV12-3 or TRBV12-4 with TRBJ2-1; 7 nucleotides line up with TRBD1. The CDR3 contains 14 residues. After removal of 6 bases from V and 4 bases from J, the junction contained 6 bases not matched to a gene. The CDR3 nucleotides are TGTGCCAGCAGCCCCGGGACAGAGTACAATGAGCAGTTCTTC. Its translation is CASSPGTEYNEQFF.

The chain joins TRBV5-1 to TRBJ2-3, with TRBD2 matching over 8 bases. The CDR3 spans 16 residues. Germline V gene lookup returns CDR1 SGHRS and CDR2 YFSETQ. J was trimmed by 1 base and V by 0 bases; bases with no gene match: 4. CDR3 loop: CASSLAPGLGTDTQYF. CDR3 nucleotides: TGCGCCAGCAGCTTGGCCCCGGGACTAGGCACAGATACGCAGTATTTT.

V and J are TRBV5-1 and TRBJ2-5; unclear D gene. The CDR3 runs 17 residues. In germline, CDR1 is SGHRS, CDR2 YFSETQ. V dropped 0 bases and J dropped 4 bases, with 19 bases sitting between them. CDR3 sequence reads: CASSLVFSIQQIETQYF. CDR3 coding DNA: TGCGCCAGCAGCTTGGTATTTAGTATCCAACAGATAGAGACCCAGTACTTC.

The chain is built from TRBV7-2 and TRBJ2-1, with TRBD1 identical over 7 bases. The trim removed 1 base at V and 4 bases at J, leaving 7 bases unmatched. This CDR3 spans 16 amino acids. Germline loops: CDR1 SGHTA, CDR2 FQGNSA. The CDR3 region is CASSLEGRGIYNEQFF. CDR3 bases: TGTGCCAGCAGCTTAGAGGGCAGGGGGATTTACAATGAGCAGTTCTTC.

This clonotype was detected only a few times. The CDR3 spells CASKRGLNYGYTF. CDR3 bases: TGTGCCAGCAAAAGGGGCCTTAACTATGGCTACACCTTC. The chain joins TRBV6-2 or TRBV6-3 to TRBJ1-2, with a possible D match to TRBD1 (5 bases). V lost 7 bases, J lost 1 base, and 10 bases lay in between. The germline CDR1 and CDR2 sequences are MNHEY and SVGEGT. The CDR3 has 13 amino acids.

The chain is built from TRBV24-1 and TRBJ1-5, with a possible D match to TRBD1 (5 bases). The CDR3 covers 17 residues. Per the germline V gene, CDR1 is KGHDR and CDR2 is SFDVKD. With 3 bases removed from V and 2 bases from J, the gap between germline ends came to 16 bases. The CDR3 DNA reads TGTGCCACCAGTGATGGGGCGATTGGCCCTGGCAATCAGCCCCAGCATTTT. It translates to CATSDGAIGPGNQPQHF.

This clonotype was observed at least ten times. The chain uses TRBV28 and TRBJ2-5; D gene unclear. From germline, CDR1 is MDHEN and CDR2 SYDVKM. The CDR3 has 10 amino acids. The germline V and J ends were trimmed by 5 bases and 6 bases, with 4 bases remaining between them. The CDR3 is CASSGKTQYF. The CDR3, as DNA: TGTGCCAGCAGTGGAAAGACCCAGTACTTC.

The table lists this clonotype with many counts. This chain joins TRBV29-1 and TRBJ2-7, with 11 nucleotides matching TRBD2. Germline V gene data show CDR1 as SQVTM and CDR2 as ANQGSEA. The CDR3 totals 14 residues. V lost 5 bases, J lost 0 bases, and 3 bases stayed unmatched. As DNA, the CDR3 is TGCAGCGTTTGGGGACTAGCGGCCTCCTACGAGCAGTACTTC. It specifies CSVWGLAASYEQYF.

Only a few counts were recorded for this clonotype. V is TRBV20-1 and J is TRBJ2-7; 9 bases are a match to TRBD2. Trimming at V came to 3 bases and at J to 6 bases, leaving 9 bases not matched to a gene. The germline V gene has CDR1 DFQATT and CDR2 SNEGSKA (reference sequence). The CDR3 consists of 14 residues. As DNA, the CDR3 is TGCAGTGCTAGGCCGGTAGCGGGAGTCGCCGAGCAGTACTTC. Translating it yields CSARPVAGVAEQYF.

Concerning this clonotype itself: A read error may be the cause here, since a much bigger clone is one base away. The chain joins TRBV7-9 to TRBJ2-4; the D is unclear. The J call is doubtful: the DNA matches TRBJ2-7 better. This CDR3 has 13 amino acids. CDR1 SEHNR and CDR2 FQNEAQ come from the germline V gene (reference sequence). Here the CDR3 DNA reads TGTGCCTGCAGCCAAACCCCAGGCAACGAGCAGTACTTC. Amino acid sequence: CACSQTPGNEQYF.

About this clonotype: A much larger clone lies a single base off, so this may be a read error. The CDR3 DNA sequence: TGCGGTGCTGGGGCCCCGGAGACCCAGTACTTC. Protein sequence: CGAGAPETQYF. The chain carries TRBV20-1 and TRBJ2-5; weak D call: TRBD1 (5 bases). This CDR3 has 11 amino acids. Germline loops: CDR1 DFQATT, CDR2 SNEGSKA (reference sequence).